This T cell receptor (beta chain) was sequenced for a study of shared clonotypes between healthy human individuals (TCRdb year 2020). For the wider study: The cohort comprised two women and a few men aged 18 to 49 years. Leukapheresis yielded between about 0.94 and 8.9 billion PBMCs per donor. To estimate repertoire size and how much clonotype sharing occurs between individuals, the study deeply sequenced the blood TCR repertoires of about five healthy adults. To increase sequencing depth and limit assay-specific biases, different laboratories used diverse techniques to prepare libraries and sequence TCR repertoires. For each donor, CD4 naive and CD4 memory were each run on three plates, CD8 naive on two plates, and CD8 memory on one plate. The investigation overall reported the following: Larger estimated clonotype richness was generally found for naive subsets than for memory subsets. Even with the large sequencing depth, rarefaction of the sorted-subset datasets indicated that sequencing was incomplete. About 5% of naive CD4, 3% to 4% of naive CD8, about 2.1% of memory CD4, and around 0.42% of memory CD8 clonotypes were shared across a handful of donors. Compared with non-shared clonotypes, the clonotypes found in all four sorted-subset donors had higher generation probabilities. Because the study included only a small number of donors, the genetic and exposure-history diversity represented was limited. Pairwise subsampling indicated that sequencing depth was expected to affect the degree of clonotype sharing among donors. Sampling was limited to blood, and TCR repertoires in tissue likely differ from TCR repertoires in blood.

Using the deep immunoSEQ assay, TCR CDR3 regions were amplified from genomic DNA by multiplex PCR. Extracted genomic DNA from each cell subset was distributed evenly across all wells of several immunoSEQ 96-well plates, and each plate was treated as a replicate. For sorted subsets, roughly 200 ng of genomic DNA, equivalent to 25,000 to 35,000 T cell genomes, went into each replicate PCR. The purified libraries were quantified using a Qubit 3.0 fluorometer, sized with a Bioanalyzer 2100, and then quantified again using the KAPA Library Quantification kit. Each immunoSEQ 96-well plate was sequenced on its own single-read 150-cycle Illumina NextSeq 550 flow cell. In the authors' own workflow: Because the immunoSEQ output included only junctional sequences and no quality scores, the filtering could not be the same as the filtering used for full-length reads. To assign V/J genes and CDR3, sequences were annotated using PyIR, a Python wrapper for IgBLAST v1.9, with IMGT germline references. Reads were removed for weak V/J assignments (E-value above 1e-6), missing CDR3, stop codons, out-of-frame junctions, or ambiguous translated residues. A V3J clonotype was defined by an identical inferred V gene, J gene, and CDR3 amino acid sequence. Percentage overlap between repertoires was calculated by dividing the number of shared unique clonotypes by the size of the smaller repertoire. Repertoire richness was assessed with RTK rarefaction, the Chao1 estimator, and Recon v2.1 estimates of unobserved clonotypes. Generation probabilities were computed with OLGA for all TCRbeta clonotypes obtained by the gDNA method from four donors. TCRdb obtained this table from immuneACCESS and retained in-frame rearrangements with V and J assigned. These tables miss some clones; where compared with another copy, unresolved V genes account for less than half of the shortfall, and the remainder is unexplained. That table is the source of V, J and clone size, and D and trimming were worked out from the DNA. For this sample there are about 2 million clones; about 94% appear just once. Of the sample, 0.95% to 1.5% is held by the ten largest clones.

On this clone itself: What this receptor recognizes is not known. No base quality values were provided; no much bigger clone lies one nucleotide off. The same CDR3 also results from other DNA sequences found in this sample.

CDR1 is given as DFQATT and CDR2 as SNEGSKA, both from the germline V gene (reference sequence). The CDR3 holds 11 amino acids from the cysteine to the phenylalanine. Only the CDR3 region is kept as DNA, spanning 33 bases read in frame from base 1. V was cut back by 3 bases and J by 4 bases, leaving a gap of 5 bases between them. CD8 naive samples consisted of CD45RO-negative cells that were positively selected for CCR7, yielding a CD45RA+CCR7+ population without TemRA cells. Donors were healthy HIV-negative adults with no recently reported acute infections or vaccinations. Every donor was a Caucasian adult living in Nashville, Tennessee, USA. Blood was collected by leukapheresis, and PBMCs were isolated by Ficoll-Histopaque density gradient centrifugation and then cryopreserved in liquid nitrogen vapor phase. Analytical flow cytometry was used to check the purity and quantity of each magnetically sorted T cell population. From each sorted fraction, genomic DNA was isolated and quantified by UV absorbance on a Nanodrop 2000c.

Material for sequencing was naive CD8+ T cells sorted from blood. Interpreted using the paper, the cell subset or site label stands for: CD45RA+CCR7+. The rearrangement joined TRBV20-1 to TRBJ2-3, with the D gene not confidently named. This clonotype was obtained from a man between 18 and 29 years old in good health. The DNA sequence reads TGCAGTGCTAGGGCGGCAGATACGCAGTATTTT. It translates as CSARAADTQYF.